A selection of T cell receptor beta chains follows, all from one sample in a study of post-analysis software for immune sequencing data. TCRdb reprocessed the PCR reads via MiXCR and lists one record per CDR3 protein. This table has roughly 870,000 distinct CDR3 sequences, 53% appearing once. The sample taken for sequencing was blood. The receptors were gathered from a girl between 10 and 17 years old with multiple sclerosis. CDR3s include the opening cysteine and the closing phenylalanine or tryptophan. A D gene is named only where the DNA matches it firmly. Not every row has a clone size; where given, it reads once, few, many or a size class.

v_gene,abundance,j_gene,d_gene,CDR3nt,CDR3aa
TRBV5-1,.,TRBJ2-6,.,TGCGCCAGCAGCTTGGATCGGGTCCGCTCTGGGGCCAACGTCCGGACTTTC,CASSLDRVRSGANVRTF
TRBV2,.,TRBJ1-2,.,TGTGCCAGCAGTGAGGGCGGGGGGAGTATCGGCTATGGCTACACCTTC,CASSEGGGSIGYGYTF
TRBV27,.,TRBJ2-1,.,TGTGCCAGCAGAAGACTCGAGTCCTACAATGAGCAGTTCTTC,CASRRLESYNEQFF
TRBV5-1,once,TRBJ2-5,.,TGCGCCAGCAGCCCCCTAGTAAGGGAACAAGAGACCCAGTACTTC,CASSPLVREQETQYF
TRBV5-1,.,TRBJ2-3,TRBD1,TGCGCCAGCAGCTTGGTCCCGACAGGGCTAGGGGGTACGCAGTATTTT,CASSLVPTGLGGTQYF
TRBV7-8,.,TRBJ2-7,.,TGTGCCAGCAGCTTATCGGGGCTCGAGCAGTACTTC,CASSLSGLEQYF
TRBV15,.,TRBJ2-1,TRBD2,TGTGCCACCAGCAGAGATCGGCTAGCGGGGGCCTACAATGAGCAGTTCTTC,CATSRDRLAGAYNEQFF
TRBV29-1,.,TRBJ2-4,.,TGCAGCGTGTGGTTGACGGGAGCGCCTGGCGCCAAAAACATTCAGTACTTC,CSVWLTGAPGAKNIQYF
TRBV7-3,.,TRBJ2-3,.,TGTGCCAGCAGCCTTTCCCTAGCGCCAGCAGATACGCAGTATTTT,CASSLSLAPADTQYF
TRBV20-1,.,TRBJ2-3,.,TGCAGTGCTAGAGCCGATACGCAGTATTTT,CSARADTQYF
TRBV18,.,TRBJ2-3,TRBD1,TGTGCCAGCTCACCAATCGTCAACAGGGGGCATAAAGATACGCAGTATTTT,CASSPIVNRGHKDTQYF
TRBV7-9,.,TRBJ2-7,TRBD1,TGTGCCAGCAGCTTATTGGGGGACAGGGGGATCTACGAGCAGTACTTC,CASSLLGDRGIYEQYF
TRBV6-5,.,TRBJ2-1,.,TGTGCCAGCAGTGAAAGGGCCTTAGCTCGGGATGAGCAGTTCTTC,CASSERALARDEQFF
TRBV18,few,TRBJ1-5,TRBD1,TGTGCCAGCTCACAGGCGGGACAGGGGGTAATCTTCAATCAGCCCCAGCATTTT,CASSQAGQGVIFNQPQHF
TRBV20-1,.,TRBJ2-3,.,TGCAGTGCCGACCCGGTGAAACCCCGAGACACAGATACGCAGTATTTT,CSADPVKPRDTDTQYF
TRBV15,few,TRBJ2-6,TRBD1,TGTGCCACCAGCAGCGACAGGGGAAGCGCTGGGGCCAACGTCCTGACTTTC,CATSSDRGSAGANVLTF
TRBV20-1,once,TRBJ2-1,.,TGCAGTGCTAGAAAAGAACATCAAGGACTAGTAGGGGGTGAGCAGTTCTTC,CSARKEHQGLVGGEQFF
TRBV20-1,.,TRBJ1-5,.,TGCAGTGCGTGGACGGCGGGCAGCCCCAATCAGCCCCAGCATTTT,CSAWTAGSPNQPQHF
TRBV6-5,.,TRBJ2-7,TRBD1,TGTGCCAGCAGCCGAAAGCGGACAGGTCCCTACGAGCAGTACTTC,CASSRKRTGPYEQYF
TRBV5-1,.,TRBJ2-1,.,TGCGCCAGCAGCGCCTCTACCGGAAGCTCCTACAATGAGCAGTTCTTC,CASSASTGSSYNEQFF
TRBV14,.,TRBJ2-5,TRBD1,TGTGCCAGCAGCCAAGATCTCGGGACAGGGATAGAGACCCAGTACTTC,CASSQDLGTGIETQYF
TRBV18,few,TRBJ2-7,TRBD1,TGTGCCAGCTCACCACTATCTACAGGGGGCCCTTCCTACGAGCAGTACTTC,CASSPLSTGGPSYEQYF
TRBV12-3/TRBV12-4,.,TRBJ2-1,.,TGTGCCGGCCCTGTAAGTGAGCAGTTCTTC,CAGPVSEQFF
TRBV15,.,TRBJ1-5,.,TGTGCCACCAGCAGAGGCGATAGCAATCAGCCCCAGCATTTT,CATSRGDSNQPQHF
TRBV7-2,.,TRBJ2-7,.,TGTGCCAGCAGCTTAGCGGGATTGAAATATAATGAGCAGTACTTC,CASSLAGLKYNEQYF
TRBV4-1,.,TRBJ2-3,.,TGCGCCAGCAGCCAAGGCCGCGGTAAAGAGTATTTT,CASSQGRGKEYF
TRBV3-1,.,TRBJ2-1,TRBD2,TGTGCCAGCAGCCTCCAGCGGGGGGGTTATGAGCAGTTCTTC,CASSLQRGGYEQFF
TRBV2,few,TRBJ2-7,TRBD1,TGTGCCAGCAAGCCGGGACAGGGGATGTACGAGCAGTACTTC,CASKPGQGMYEQYF
TRBV5-1,few,TRBJ1-6,.,TGCGCCAGCAGCTTTTCACTCGCGGGCCGGGATTCACCCCTCCACTTT,CASSFSLAGRDSPLHF
TRBV10-3,few,TRBJ2-3,.,TGTGCCATCATGAACCAGGGTGGATTTGCAGATACGCAGTATTTT,CAIMNQGGFADTQYF
TRBV6-6,.,TRBJ2-1,.,TGTGCCAGCAGTTACTCGGGGGGGGGGCATTCCAATGAGCAGTTCTTC,CASSYSGGGHSNEQFF
TRBV20-1,.,TRBJ2-3,.,TGCAGTGCTAGAGTCGGCGGAGGTATGGATACGCAGTATTTT,CSARVGGGMDTQYF
TRBV7-8,.,TRBJ2-5,.,TGTGCCAGCAGCCCCGCTCGGACTGGGTCTGGAAAGACCCAGTACTTC,CASSPARTGSGKTQYF
TRBV5-1,few,TRBJ2-7,.,TGCGCCAGCAGCTTGGATGGCAGGGAGTACGAGCAGTACTTC,CASSLDGREYEQYF
TRBV7-3,.,TRBJ2-3,TRBD2,TGTGCCAGCAGCTTAACTGCGGCGGGAGGGCCAACAGATACGCAGTATTTT,CASSLTAAGGPTDTQYF
TRBV5-5,few,TRBJ2-7,TRBD1,TGTGCCAGCAGCTGGACAGGGGGCCGCGAGCAGTACTTC,CASSWTGGREQYF
TRBV7-9,.,TRBJ2-1,.,TGTGCCAGCGTCCCCACTGGGGGCCTCCTGGGTGGTGAGCAGTTCTTC,CASVPTGGLLGGEQFF
TRBV2,.,TRBJ2-6,TRBD1,TGTGCCAGCAGTCGCCCCAGGACAGGCAACGTCCTGACTTTC,CASSRPRTGNVLTF
TRBV4-1,.,TRBJ2-5,TRBD2,TGCGCCAGCAGCCAAGTAGCGGGGGACCGCGAGACCCGGTACTTC,CASSQVAGDRETRYF
TRBV14,.,TRBJ2-1,.,TGTGCCAGCAGCCCCGCCCGGAGTGAGCAGTTCTTC,CASSPARSEQFF
TRBV6-1,.,TRBJ2-1,TRBD1,TGTGCCAGCAGCCAAGGAGGGGGACAGGGCCGTGCCAATGAGCAGTTCTTC,CASSQGGGQGRANEQFF
TRBV18,few,TRBJ2-3,.,TGTGCCAGCTCCCACGGGACAGATACGCAGTATTTT,CASSHGTDTQYF
TRBV29-1,.,TRBJ1-2,.,TGCGGCGGAACAGGGTTATCTACCTATGGCTACACCTTC,CGGTGLSTYGYTF
TRBV20-1,.,TRBJ2-5,TRBD1,TGCAGTGCTCCCCGGGACAGGGGCCTGGAGACCCAGTACTTC,CSAPRDRGLETQYF
TRBV11-2,.,TRBJ2-7,.,TGTGCCAGCAGCCCCCCCCCGGGAATGTCCTACGAGCAGTACTTC,CASSPPPGMSYEQYF
TRBV5-1,.,TRBJ2-1,TRBD2,TGCGCCAGCAGCTCCATGACTAGCGGCAATGAGCAGTTCTTC,CASSSMTSGNEQFF
TRBV7-6,few,TRBJ1-1,.,TGTGCCAGCAGCCCACTAGACAGACCTAGGGACACTGAAGCTTTCTTT,CASSPLDRPRDTEAFF
TRBV7-6,.,TRBJ2-3,TRBD2,TGTGCCAGCAGCTTAAATAGCGGGTCTCTTGGGGATACGCAGTATTTT,CASSLNSGSLGDTQYF
TRBV5-1,few,TRBJ2-7,.,TGCGCCAGCAGCTTGGGGGGGCTAACCTACGAGCAGTACTTC,CASSLGGLTYEQYF
TRBV6-6,.,TRBJ1-2,.,TGTGCCAGCAGTTACCCCACGAGGGAGAACTATGGCTACACCTTC,CASSYPTRENYGYTF